This T cell receptor beta chain emerged from a study of beta chain features in type 1 diabetes. CDR1 and CDR2 (germline): GTSNPN, SVGIG (reference sequence). Trimming removed 1 base from V and 3 bases from J, with 7 bases in between. This CDR3 is 13 amino acids long. With regard to this clone: Its specificity is not known.

Expressed TCRB transcripts were sequenced because the isolated RNA had all been reverse transcribed beforehand. Libraries were prepared by immunoSEQ multiplex PCR; TCRdb keeps only in-frame clonotypes and omits some of them. The sample includes a few hundred thousand clones, approximately 13% seen only once; the top ten take about 0.015%. Study findings and constraints: All four CD4+ subsets of Type 1 diabetes patients contained TCRB CDR3s that were moderately but significantly shorter.

The sequenced material came from naive CD4+ T cells from blood. The receptor's source is a woman aged 18-29 years with type 1 diabetes. The V and J genes are TRBV30 and TRBJ1-5; the D is unclear. In nucleotides, the CDR3 is TGTGCCTGGAGTGGACGGGACAATCAGCCCCAGCATTTT. This translates into CAWSGRDNQPQHF.